The 9 T cell receptor beta chains reported below all come from one sample, sequenced in a study of cytomegalovirus exposure and HLA in healthy donors (dated by TCRdb to 2015 to 2018). To prepare the library, the immunoSEQ multiplex PCR assay was applied. For the multiplex PCR, a mixture combining 60 forward primers for TCR Vbeta segments and 13 reverse primers for TCR Jbeta segments was used. The clones in this table, taken by TCRdb from immuneACCESS, are in-frame only. Not every clone is retained; where verified, under half of the shortfall comes from an unresolved V gene, and the cause of the rest is unknown. The sample table contains under 150,000 clones; only one count was recorded for about two thirds of them. The ten largest clones represent approximately 2.6% of the sample. The sequencing input was PBMCs. The source is a woman aged 55-69 years in good health and CMV-seropositive.

The rearrangement links TRBV25-1 to TRBJ2-1, with a weak D call TRBD1 (6 bases). The CDR3 has 14 amino acids. Looked up from germline, CDR1 is MGHDK and CDR2 is SYGVNS. Trimming removed 6 bases at V and 4 bases at J, with 13 bases between. The CDR3 region is CASRRQGTYNEQFF. The CDR3 nucleotides are TGTGCCAGCAGGCGGCAGGGGACATACAATGAGCAGTTCTTC.

J is TRBJ1-1 and V is TRBV7-3, with D possibly matching TRBD1 (6 bases). The V and J ends lost 4 bases and 0 bases respectively, with 15 bases between them. Germline V gives CDR1 SGHTA, CDR2 FQGTGA. This CDR3 region has 16 residues. The CDR3 DNA is TGTGCCAGCAGCTCCCGAGCGGGACAACTGAACACTGAAGCTTTCTTT. This sequence encodes CASSSRAGQLNTEAFF.

As concerns this clone: The sample carries other DNA sequences with the same CDR3. This chain connects TRBV6-1 to TRBJ2-7, with D possibly matching TRBD1 (6 bases). The CDR3 has 12 amino acids. The V gene's germline CDR1 is MNHNS and CDR2 SASEGT. V lost 3 bases and J 3 bases, leaving 6 bases between the germline ends. CDR3 region: CASSDRGYEQYF. CDR3 nucleotide sequence: TGTGCCAGCAGTGACAGGGGCTACGAGCAGTACTTC.

This rearrangement joins TRBV18 to TRBJ1-2, with 10 bases matching TRBD1. The CDR3 covers 17 residues. V shed 3 bases and J 3 bases; nucleotides not matched to a gene: 10. Germline V CDR1 and CDR2: KGHSH, LQKENI. For the CDR3, the DNA is TGTGCCAGCTCACCGCGACCCCCGGGACAGGGGTACTATGGCTACACCTTC. Translated: CASSPRPPGQGYYGYTF. Combining the CDR3 with reference TRBV18 and TRBJ1-2 gives the whole variable domain NAGVMQNPRHLVRRRGQEARLRCSPMKGHSHVYWYRQLPEEGLKFMVYLQKENIIDESGMPKERFSAEFPKEGPSILRIQQVVRGDSAAYFCASSPRPPGQGYYGYTFGSGTRLTVV.

The J gene is TRBJ1-2, the V gene TRBV5-1, with D possibly matching TRBD1 (6 bases). CDR3 length equals 13 residues. Trimming removed 0 bases at V and 7 bases at J, with 10 bases between. Germline V lookup: CDR1 SGHRS, CDR2 YFSETQ. This CDR3 is CASSLVGGAGYTF. DNA of the CDR3: TGCGCCAGCAGCTTGGTAGGGGGGGCTGGCTACACCTTC.

The chain combines TRBV5-6 with TRBJ1-6; no clear D. This CDR3 contains 14 residues. The germline V gene encodes CDR1 SGHDT and CDR2 YYEEEE. The V and J ends lost 0 bases and 6 bases respectively, with 7 bases between them. In DNA, the CDR3 is TGTGCCAGCAGCTTGGACAGTGGTAATTCACCCCTCCACTTT. Protein: CASSLDSGNSPLHF.

The chain combines TRBV6-1 with TRBJ2-7; D perhaps matches TRBD1 (6 bases). CDR3 length: 15 amino acids. V was clipped by 2 bases and J by 2 bases, with 13 bases between them. From germline, CDR1 is MNHNS and CDR2 SASEGT. CDR3 sequence: CASSEIGRGPYEQYF. The CDR3 nucleotides are TGTGCCAGCAGTGAAATAGGCAGGGGCCCCTACGAGCAGTACTTC.

V is TRBV6-1 and J is TRBJ2-7, with TRBD1 matching over 7 bases. Germline lookup yields CDR1 MNHNS and CDR2 SASEGT. J was trimmed by 6 bases and V by 8 bases; bases with no gene match: 10. This CDR3 region has 13 residues. For the CDR3, the DNA is TGTGCCAGCCAACAGGGGTCTCTACCCGAGCAGTACTTC. Translation gives CASQQGSLPEQYF.

The sample holds a few counts of this clone. J is TRBJ2-7 and V is TRBV7-2, with 8 bases lining up with TRBD2. In germline, CDR1 is SGHTA, CDR2 FQGNSA. The CDR3 is 17 residues long. V was pared by 5 bases and J by 3 bases, with 15 bases of the junction left unmatched. The CDR3 sequence: CASSPRGGAGALYEQYF. The CDR3 region has the DNA TGTGCCAGCAGCCCCCGCGGCGGAGCGGGGGCCCTCTACGAGCAGTACTTC.